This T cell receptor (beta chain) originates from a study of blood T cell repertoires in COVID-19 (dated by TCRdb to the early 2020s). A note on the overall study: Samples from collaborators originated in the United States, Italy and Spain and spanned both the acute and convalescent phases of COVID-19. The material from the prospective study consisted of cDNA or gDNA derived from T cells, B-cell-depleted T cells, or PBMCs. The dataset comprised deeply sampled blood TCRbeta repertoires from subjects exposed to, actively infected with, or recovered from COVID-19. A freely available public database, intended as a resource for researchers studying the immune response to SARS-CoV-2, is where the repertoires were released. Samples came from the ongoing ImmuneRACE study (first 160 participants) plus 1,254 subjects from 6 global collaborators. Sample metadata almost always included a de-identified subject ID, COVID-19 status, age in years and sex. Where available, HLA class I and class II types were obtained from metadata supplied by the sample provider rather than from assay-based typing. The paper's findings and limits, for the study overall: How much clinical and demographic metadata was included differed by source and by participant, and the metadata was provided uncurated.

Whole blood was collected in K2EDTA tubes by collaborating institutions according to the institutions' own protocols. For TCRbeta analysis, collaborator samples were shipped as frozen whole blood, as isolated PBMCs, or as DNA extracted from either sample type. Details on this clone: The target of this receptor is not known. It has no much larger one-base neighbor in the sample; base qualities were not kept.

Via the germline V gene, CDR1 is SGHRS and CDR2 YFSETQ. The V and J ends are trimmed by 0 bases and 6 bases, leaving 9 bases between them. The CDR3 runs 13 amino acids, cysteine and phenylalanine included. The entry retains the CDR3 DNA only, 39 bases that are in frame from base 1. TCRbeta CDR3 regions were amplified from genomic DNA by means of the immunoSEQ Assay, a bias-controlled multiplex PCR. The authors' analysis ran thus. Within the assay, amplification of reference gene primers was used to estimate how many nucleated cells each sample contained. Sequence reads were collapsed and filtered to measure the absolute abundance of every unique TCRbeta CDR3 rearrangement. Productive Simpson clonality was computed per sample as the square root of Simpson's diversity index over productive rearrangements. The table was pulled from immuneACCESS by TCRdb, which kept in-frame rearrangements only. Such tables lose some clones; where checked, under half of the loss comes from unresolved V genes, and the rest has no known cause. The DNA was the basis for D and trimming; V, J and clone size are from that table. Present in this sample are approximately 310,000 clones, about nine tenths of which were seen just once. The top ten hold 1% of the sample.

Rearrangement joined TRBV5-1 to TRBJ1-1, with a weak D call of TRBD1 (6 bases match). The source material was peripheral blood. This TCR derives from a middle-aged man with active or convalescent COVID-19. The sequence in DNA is TGCGCCAGCAGCTTGGCGTGGACAGCTGAAGCTTTCTTT. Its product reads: CASSLAWTAEAFF.